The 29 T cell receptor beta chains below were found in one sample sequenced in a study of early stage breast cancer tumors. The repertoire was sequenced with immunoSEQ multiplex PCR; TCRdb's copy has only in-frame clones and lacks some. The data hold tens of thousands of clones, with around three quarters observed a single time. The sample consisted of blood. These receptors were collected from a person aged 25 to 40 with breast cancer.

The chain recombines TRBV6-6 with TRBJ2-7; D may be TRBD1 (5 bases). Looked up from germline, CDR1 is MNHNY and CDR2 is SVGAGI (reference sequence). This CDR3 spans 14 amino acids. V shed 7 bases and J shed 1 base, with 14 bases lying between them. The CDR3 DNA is TGTGCCAGCATCAACGCAAAGGGGTCCTACGAGCAGTACTTC. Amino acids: CASINAKGSYEQYF.

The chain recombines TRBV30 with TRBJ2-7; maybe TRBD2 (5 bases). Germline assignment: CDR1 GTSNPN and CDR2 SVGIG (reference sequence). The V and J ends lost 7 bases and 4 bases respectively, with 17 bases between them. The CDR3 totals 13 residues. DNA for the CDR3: TGTGCCTCCAAAGAGGGAGACGGGTACGAGCAGTACTTC. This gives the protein CASKEGDGYEQYF.

CDR3 sequence: CSVTSREQFF. DNA of the CDR3: TGCAGCGTTACTTCAAGAGAGCAGTTCTTC. The chain links TRBV29-1 to TRBJ2-1; D unclear. V was trimmed by 5 bases and J by 10 bases, leaving 9 bases between them. The CDR3 is 10 residues long. Germline loops: CDR1 SQVTM, CDR2 ANQGSEA.

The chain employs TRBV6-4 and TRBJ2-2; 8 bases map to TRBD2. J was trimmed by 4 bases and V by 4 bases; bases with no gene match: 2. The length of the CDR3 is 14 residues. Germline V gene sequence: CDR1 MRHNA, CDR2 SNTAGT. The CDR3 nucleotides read TGTGCCAGCAGTGCCGGGACTAGCACCGGGGAGCTGTTTTTT. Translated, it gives CASSAGTSTGELFF.

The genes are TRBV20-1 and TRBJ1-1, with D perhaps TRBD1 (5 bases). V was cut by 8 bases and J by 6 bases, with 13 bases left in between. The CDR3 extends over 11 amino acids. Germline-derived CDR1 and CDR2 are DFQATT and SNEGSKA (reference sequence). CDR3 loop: CSTGRRPEAFF. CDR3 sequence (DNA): TGCAGTACGGGACGCCGGCCTGAAGCTTTCTTT.

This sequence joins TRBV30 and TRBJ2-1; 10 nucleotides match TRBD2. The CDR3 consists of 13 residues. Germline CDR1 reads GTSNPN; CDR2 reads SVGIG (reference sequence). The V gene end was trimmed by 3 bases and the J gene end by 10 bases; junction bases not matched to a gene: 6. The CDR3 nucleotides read TGTGCCTGGAGAGGCTTAGCGGGAGGCGAGCAGTTCTTC. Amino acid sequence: CAWRGLAGGEQFF.

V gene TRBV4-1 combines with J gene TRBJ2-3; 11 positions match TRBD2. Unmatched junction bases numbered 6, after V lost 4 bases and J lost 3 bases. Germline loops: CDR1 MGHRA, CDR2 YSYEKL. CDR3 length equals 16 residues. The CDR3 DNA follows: TGCGCCAGCAGCCCGGGACTAGCGGAAGGGACAGATACGCAGTATTTT. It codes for CASSPGLAEGTDTQYF.

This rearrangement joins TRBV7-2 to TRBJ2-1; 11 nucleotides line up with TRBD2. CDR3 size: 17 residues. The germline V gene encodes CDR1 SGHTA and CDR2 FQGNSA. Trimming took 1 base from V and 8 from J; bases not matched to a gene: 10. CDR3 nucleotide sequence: TGTGCCAGCAGCTTAGACACTAGCGGGGGCGGTCGCGATGAGCAGTTCTTC. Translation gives CASSLDTSGGGRDEQFF.

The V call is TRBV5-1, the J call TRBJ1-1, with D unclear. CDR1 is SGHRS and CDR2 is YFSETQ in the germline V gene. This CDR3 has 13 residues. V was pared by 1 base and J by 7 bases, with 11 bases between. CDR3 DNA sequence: TGCGCCAGCAGCTTGATCCAAGCCGATGAAGCTTTCTTT. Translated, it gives CASSLIQADEAFF.

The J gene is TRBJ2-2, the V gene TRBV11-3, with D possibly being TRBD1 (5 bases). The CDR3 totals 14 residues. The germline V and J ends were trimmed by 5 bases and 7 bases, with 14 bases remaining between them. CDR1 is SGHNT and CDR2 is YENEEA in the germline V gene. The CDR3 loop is CASSTSGKVGELFF. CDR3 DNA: TGTGCCAGCAGCACGTCAGGGAAGGTCGGGGAGCTGTTTTTT.

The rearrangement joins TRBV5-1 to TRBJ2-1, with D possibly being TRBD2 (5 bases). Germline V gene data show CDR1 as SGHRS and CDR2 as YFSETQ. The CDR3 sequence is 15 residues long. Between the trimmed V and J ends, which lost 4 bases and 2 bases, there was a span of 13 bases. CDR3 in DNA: TGCGCCAGCAGCCCCCTTGCGGGCCCCTACAATGAGCAGTTCTTC. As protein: CASSPLAGPYNEQFF. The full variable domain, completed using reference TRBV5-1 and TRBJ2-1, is KAGVTQTPRYLIKTRGQQVTLSCSPISGHRSVSWYQQTPGQGLQFLFEYFSETQRNKGNFPGRFSGRQFSNSRSEMNVSTLELGDSALYLCASSPLAGPYNEQFFGPGTRLTVL.

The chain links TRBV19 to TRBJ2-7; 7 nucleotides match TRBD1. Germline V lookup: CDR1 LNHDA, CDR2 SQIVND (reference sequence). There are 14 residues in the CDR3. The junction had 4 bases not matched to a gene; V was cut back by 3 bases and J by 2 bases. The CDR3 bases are TGTGCCAGTAGTATTACGGGACAGACCTACGAGCAGTACTTC. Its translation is CASSITGQTYEQYF.

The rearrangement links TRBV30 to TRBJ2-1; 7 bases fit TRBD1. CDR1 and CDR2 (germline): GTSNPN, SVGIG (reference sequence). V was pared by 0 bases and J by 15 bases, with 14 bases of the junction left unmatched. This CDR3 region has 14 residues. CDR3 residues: CAWSVLARDSLRFF. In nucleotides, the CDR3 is TGTGCCTGGAGTGTACTGGCTCGGGACAGCCTACGGTTCTTC. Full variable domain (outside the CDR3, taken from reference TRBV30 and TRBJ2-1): SQTIHQWPATLVQPVGSPLSLECTVEGTSNPNLYWYRQAAGRGLQLLFYSVGIGQISSEVPQNLSASRPQDRQFILSSKKLLLSDSGFYLCAWSVLARDSLRFFGPGTRLTVL.

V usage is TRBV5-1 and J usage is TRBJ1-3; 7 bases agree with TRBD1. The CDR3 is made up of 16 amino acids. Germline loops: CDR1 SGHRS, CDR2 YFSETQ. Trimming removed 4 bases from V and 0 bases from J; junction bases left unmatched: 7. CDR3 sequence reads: CASSLFDRASGNTIYF. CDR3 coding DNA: TGCGCCAGCAGCCTATTCGACAGGGCCTCTGGAAACACCATATATTTT.

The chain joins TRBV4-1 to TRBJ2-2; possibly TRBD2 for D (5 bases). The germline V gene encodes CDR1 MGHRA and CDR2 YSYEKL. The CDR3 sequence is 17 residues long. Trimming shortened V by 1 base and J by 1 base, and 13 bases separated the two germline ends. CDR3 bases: TGCGCCAGCAGCCAAGCCCGGACGGGAATGAACACCGGGGAGCTGTTTTTT. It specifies CASSQARTGMNTGELFF.

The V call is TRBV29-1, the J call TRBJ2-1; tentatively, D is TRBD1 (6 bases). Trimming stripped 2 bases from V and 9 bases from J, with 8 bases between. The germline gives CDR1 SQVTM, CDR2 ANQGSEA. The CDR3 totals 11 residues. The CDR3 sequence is CSVERGGEQFF. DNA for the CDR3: TGCAGCGTTGAAAGAGGGGGTGAGCAGTTCTTC.

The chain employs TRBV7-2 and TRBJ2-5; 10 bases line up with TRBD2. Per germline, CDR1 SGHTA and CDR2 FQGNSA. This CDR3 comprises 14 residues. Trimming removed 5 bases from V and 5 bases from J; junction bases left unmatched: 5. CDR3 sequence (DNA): TGTGCCAGCAGCCTAAGCGGGGGGGACGAGACCCAGTACTTC. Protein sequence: CASSLSGGDETQYF.

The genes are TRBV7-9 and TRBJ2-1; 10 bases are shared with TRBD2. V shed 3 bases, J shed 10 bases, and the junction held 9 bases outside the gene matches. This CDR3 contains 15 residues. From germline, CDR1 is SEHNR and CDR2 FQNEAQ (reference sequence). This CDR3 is CASSFRLAGQQEQFF. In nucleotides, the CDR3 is TGTGCCAGCAGCTTCCGACTAGCGGGTCAGCAGGAGCAGTTCTTC.

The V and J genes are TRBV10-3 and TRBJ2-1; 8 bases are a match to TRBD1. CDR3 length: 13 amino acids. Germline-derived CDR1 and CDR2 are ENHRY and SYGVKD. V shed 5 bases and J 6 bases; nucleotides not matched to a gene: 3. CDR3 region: CAISWDRPNEQFF. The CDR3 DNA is TGTGCCATCAGTTGGGACAGGCCCAATGAGCAGTTCTTC.

The CDR3 DNA reads as TGTGCCAGCAGGCAAGCTAGCGGCGAGCAGTACTTC. Amino acid sequence: CASRQASGEQYF. J is TRBJ2-7 and V is TRBV27; 7 nucleotides agree with TRBD2. The CDR3 is made up of 12 amino acids. Trimming took 6 bases from V and 6 from J; bases not matched to a gene: 5. The germline V gene has CDR1 MNHEY and CDR2 SMNVEV (reference sequence).

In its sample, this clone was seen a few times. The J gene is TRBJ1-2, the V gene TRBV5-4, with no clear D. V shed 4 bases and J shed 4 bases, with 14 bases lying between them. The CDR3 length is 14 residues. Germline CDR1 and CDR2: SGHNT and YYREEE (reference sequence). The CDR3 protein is CASSVPRDGYGYTF. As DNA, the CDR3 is TGTGCCAGCAGCGTTCCTCGGGATGGCTATGGCTACACCTTC.

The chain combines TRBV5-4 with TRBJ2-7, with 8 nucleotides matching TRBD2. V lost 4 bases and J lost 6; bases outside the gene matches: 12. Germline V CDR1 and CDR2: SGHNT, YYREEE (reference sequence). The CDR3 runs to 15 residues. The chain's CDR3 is CASSPWSGSIGEQYF. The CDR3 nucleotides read TGTGCCAGCAGCCCCTGGAGCGGGAGCATTGGCGAGCAGTACTTC.

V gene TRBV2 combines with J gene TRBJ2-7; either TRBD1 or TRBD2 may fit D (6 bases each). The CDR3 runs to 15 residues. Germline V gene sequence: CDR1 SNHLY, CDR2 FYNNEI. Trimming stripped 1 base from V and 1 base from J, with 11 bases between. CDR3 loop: CASSEVGGGSYEQYF. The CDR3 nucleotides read TGTGCCAGCAGTGAAGTGGGGGGCGGGTCCTACGAGCAGTACTTC.

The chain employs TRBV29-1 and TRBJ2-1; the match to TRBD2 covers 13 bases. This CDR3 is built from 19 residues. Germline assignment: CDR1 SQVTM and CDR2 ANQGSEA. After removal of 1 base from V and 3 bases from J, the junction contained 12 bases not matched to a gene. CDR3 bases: TGCAGCGTTGAAGGACTAGCGGGAGGTAATCGGCAGGTCTACAATGAGCAGTTCTTC. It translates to CSVEGLAGGNRQVYNEQFF.

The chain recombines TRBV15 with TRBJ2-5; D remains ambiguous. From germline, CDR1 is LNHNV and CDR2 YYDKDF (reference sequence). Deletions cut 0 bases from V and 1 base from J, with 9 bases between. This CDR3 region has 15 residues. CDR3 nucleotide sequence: TGTGCCACCAGCAGAGATAGGGCGGCCCAAGAGACCCAGTACTTC. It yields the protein CATSRDRAAQETQYF. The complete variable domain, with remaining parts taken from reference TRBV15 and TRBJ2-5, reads DAMVIQNPRYQVTQFGKPVTLSCSQTLNHNVMYWYQQKSSQAPKLLFHYYDKDFNNEADTPDNFQSRRPNTSFCFLDIRSPGLGDTAMYLCATSRDRAAQETQYFGPGTRLLVL.

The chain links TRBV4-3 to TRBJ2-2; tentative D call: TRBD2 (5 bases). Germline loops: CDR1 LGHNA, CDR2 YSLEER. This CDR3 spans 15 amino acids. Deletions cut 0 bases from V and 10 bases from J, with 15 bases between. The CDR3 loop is CASSQDWVGLPELFF. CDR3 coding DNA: TGCGCCAGCAGCCAAGATTGGGTTGGACTTCCGGAGCTGTTTTTT.

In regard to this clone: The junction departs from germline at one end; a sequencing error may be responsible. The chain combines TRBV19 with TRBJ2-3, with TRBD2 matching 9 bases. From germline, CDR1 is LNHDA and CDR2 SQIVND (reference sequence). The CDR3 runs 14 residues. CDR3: CASRIAGDTDTQYF. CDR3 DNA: TGTGCCAGTAGGATAGCGGGAGACACAGATACGCAGTATTTT. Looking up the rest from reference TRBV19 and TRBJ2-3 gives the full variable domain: DGGITQSPKYLFRKEGQNVTLSCEQNLNHDAMYWYRQDPGQGLRLIYYSQIVNDFQKGDIAEGYSVSREKKESFPLTVTSAQKNPTAFYLCASRIAGDTDTQYFGPGTRLTVL.

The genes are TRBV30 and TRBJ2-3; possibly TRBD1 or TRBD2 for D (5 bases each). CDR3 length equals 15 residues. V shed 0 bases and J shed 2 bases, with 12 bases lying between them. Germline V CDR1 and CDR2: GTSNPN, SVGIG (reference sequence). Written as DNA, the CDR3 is TGTGCCTGGAGTGTACGGCTAGGGACCACAGATACGCAGTATTTT. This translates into CAWSVRLGTTDTQYF. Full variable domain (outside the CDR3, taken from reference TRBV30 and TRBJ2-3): SQTIHQWPATLVQPVGSPLSLECTVEGTSNPNLYWYRQAAGRGLQLLFYSVGIGQISSEVPQNLSASRPQDRQFILSSKKLLLSDSGFYLCAWSVRLGTTDTQYFGPGTRLTVL.

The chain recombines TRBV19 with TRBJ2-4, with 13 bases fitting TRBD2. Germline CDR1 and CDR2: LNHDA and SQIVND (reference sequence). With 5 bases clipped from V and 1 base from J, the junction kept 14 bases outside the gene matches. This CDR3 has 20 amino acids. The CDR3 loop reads CASSARSGTSGTVAKNIQYF. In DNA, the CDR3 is TGTGCCAGTAGTGCACGATCCGGGACTAGCGGGACGGTGGCCAAAAACATTCAGTACTTC. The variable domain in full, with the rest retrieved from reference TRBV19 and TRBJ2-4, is DGGITQSPKYLFRKEGQNVTLSCEQNLNHDAMYWYRQDPGQGLRLIYYSQIVNDFQKGDIAEGYSVSREKKESFPLTVTSAQKNPTAFYLCASSARSGTSGTVAKNIQYFGAGTRLSVL.